Below, 31 T cell receptor beta chains from the same sample are listed, as sequenced in a study of early T cells in non-severe SARS-CoV-2 infection. TCRdb reprocessed the 5' RACE reads with MiXCR, giving one entry per CDR3 protein. The table lists some 38,000 distinct CDR3 sequences, less than 6.5% of them singletons. The sample comprised whole blood. Source of these receptors: an adult who was a healthcare worker with PCR-confirmed SARS-CoV-2 infection or an uninfected control (not recorded which).

This clonotype was observed many times. V usage is TRBV18 and J usage is TRBJ1-6; 7 positions match TRBD1. CDR1 is KGHSH and CDR2 is LQKENI in the germline V gene. This CDR3 is built from 15 residues. Trimming at V came to 4 bases and at J to 8 bases, leaving 8 bases not matched to a gene. CDR3 residues: CASSRGQPNDSPLHF. The CDR3 DNA follows: TGTGCCAGCTCACGGGGACAGCCTAATGATTCACCCCTCCACTTT.

This clonotype was found many times. The chain has TRBV6-6 and TRBJ1-2, with 8 bases fitting TRBD1. V shed 4 bases, J shed 8 bases, and the junction held 3 bases outside the gene matches. Germline CDR1 MNHNY, CDR2 SVGAGI (reference sequence). This CDR3 spans 12 amino acids. In nucleotides, the CDR3 is TGTGCCAGCAGTTCGGACAGGGAGGGCTACACCTTC. Its translation is CASSSDREGYTF.

The chain recombines TRBV5-4 with TRBJ2-5; 12 nucleotides match TRBD2. Germline loops: CDR1 SGHNT, CDR2 YYREEE (reference sequence). The CDR3 is 15 residues long. Unmatched junction bases numbered 4, after V lost 3 bases and J lost 4 bases. The CDR3 nucleotides are TGTGCCAGCAGCTCGGGGACTAGCGGGTTAGAGACCCAGTACTTC. Translated: CASSSGTSGLETQYF.

This clonotype was observed at least ten times. The V call is TRBV6-5, the J call TRBJ2-7; D is ambiguous. V lost 2 bases and J lost 2, with 13 bases in between. The germline gives CDR1 MNHEY, CDR2 SVGAGI. The CDR3 contains 15 residues. The CDR3 DNA reads TGTGCCAGCAGTTACGACGCAGGTTCTGCCTACGAGCAGTACTTC. Translation: CASSYDAGSAYEQYF.

This clonotype has only a few counts. The rearrangement uses TRBV27 and TRBJ1-4, with D perhaps matching TRBD1 (5 bases). The germline CDR1 and CDR2 sequences are MNHEY and SMNVEV (reference sequence). This CDR3 spans 14 amino acids. V was pared by 4 bases and J by 8 bases, with 14 bases between. The CDR3 DNA reads TGTGCCAGCAGTTCCTTGCAGGGTGGGGAAAAACTGTTTTTT. Translated, it gives CASSSLQGGEKLFF.

This clonotype was detected many times. V gene TRBV11-3 combines with J gene TRBJ1-1; D gene uncertain. Germline V lookup: CDR1 SGHNT, CDR2 YENEEA. CDR3 length equals 12 residues. The V gene lost 6 bases and the J gene lost 3 bases, with 8 bases spanning the gap. The CDR3 spells CASRGRDTEAFF. For the CDR3, the DNA is TGTGCCAGCAGGGGTAGGGACACTGAAGCTTTCTTT.

This clonotype has ten or more counts. J is TRBJ2-7 and V is TRBV6-5; 11 bases agree with TRBD2. This CDR3 has 15 residues. Trimming removed 6 bases from V and 0 bases from J; junction bases left unmatched: 4. Germline CDR1 is MNHEY and CDR2 is SVGAGI. The CDR3 coding sequence is TGTGCCAGCAGCATGACTAGCGGGGTCTCCTACGAGCAGTACTTC. Translating gives CASSMTSGVSYEQYF.

This clonotype was counted between two and nine times. The chain combines TRBV2 with TRBJ1-1; D remains ambiguous. CDR1 and CDR2 from the germline V gene are SNHLY and FYNNEI. Deletions cut 10 bases from V and 2 bases from J, with 17 bases between. The CDR3 is 14 residues long. CDR3 sequence (DNA): TGTGCCAACCCAAGAGGCCGGGGTAACACTGAAGCTTTCTTT. Its protein is CANPRGRGNTEAFF.

This clonotype was counted at least ten times. J is TRBJ2-2 and V is TRBV27; tentatively, D is TRBD2 (6 bases). V was pared by 6 bases and J by 8 bases, with 10 bases between. Germline CDR1 is MNHEY and CDR2 is SMNVEV (reference sequence). The CDR3 loop spans 12 amino acids. The CDR3 here is CASRVGGGELFF. In DNA, the CDR3 is TGTGCCAGCAGGGTCGGAGGGGGGGAGCTGTTTTTT.

There are many counts of this clonotype. The chain joins TRBV6-1 to TRBJ2-7, with 8 bases identical to TRBD1. CDR1 MNHNS and CDR2 SASEGT come from the germline V gene. V was clipped by 6 bases and J by 0 bases; unmatched bases: 7. The CDR3 covers 15 residues. The CDR3 DNA sequence: TGTGCCAGCAGACCCGGGACAGGCAGCTCCTACGAGCAGTACTTC. Its protein is CASRPGTGSSYEQYF.

Ten or more counts support this clonotype. This chain uses TRBV7-9 with TRBJ2-2; 10 bases line up with TRBD2. Trimming took 5 bases from V and 3 from J; bases not matched to a gene: 6. The CDR3 is 16 residues long. In germline, CDR1 is SEHNR, CDR2 FQNEAQ (reference sequence). CDR3 protein: CASSRPSGGYTGELFF. CDR3 nucleotides: TGTGCCAGCAGCAGACCTAGCGGGGGCTACACCGGGGAGCTGTTTTTT.

At least ten counts were recorded for this clonotype. The rearrangement joins TRBV7-9 to TRBJ1-5; D is unclear. CDR1 is SEHNR, CDR2 FQNEAQ, per germline (reference sequence). The CDR3 sequence is 12 residues long. Trimming took 2 bases from V and 7 from J, leaving 6 bases between them. The CDR3: CASSLQFQPQHF. The DNA of the CDR3 is TGTGCCAGCAGCTTACAATTCCAGCCCCAGCATTTT.

This clonotype came up many times. The chain uses TRBV11-2 and TRBJ2-2; the D is unclear. CDR3 length equals 14 residues. Germline V gene data show CDR1 as SGHAT and CDR2 as FQNNGV. Trimming took 2 bases from V and 5 from J, leaving 9 bases between them. CDR3 nucleotide sequence: TGTGCCAGCAGCTTACTGCGAGAGACCGGGGAGCTGTTTTTT. Translation gives CASSLLRETGELFF.

The sample holds many counts of this clonotype. The genes are TRBV6-5 and TRBJ2-2; D remains unclear. Germline assignment: CDR1 MNHEY and CDR2 SVGAGI. With 7 bases removed from V and 4 bases from J, the gap between germline ends came to 7 bases. The CDR3 extends over 12 amino acids. The CDR3 loop reads CASTDTTGELFF. The CDR3 coding sequence is TGTGCCAGCACCGATACCACCGGGGAGCTGTTTTTT.

The CDR3 loop is CASRRGQGDLSPLHF. Written as DNA, the CDR3 is TGTGCCAGCAGGCGGGGACAGGGTGACCTCTCACCCCTCCACTTT. The chain links TRBV28 to TRBJ1-6, with 9 bases identical to TRBD1. The ends lost 6 bases at V and 10 bases at J; junction bases unmatched: 10. From germline, CDR1 is MDHEN and CDR2 SYDVKM. The CDR3 sequence is 15 residues long.

This clonotype was detected a few times. The chain carries TRBV7-9 and TRBJ1-1, with D hard to call. The CDR3 has 11 residues. Trimming took 2 bases from V and 6 from J, leaving 4 bases between them. CDR1 and CDR2 (germline): SEHNR, FQNEAQ (reference sequence). The CDR3 sequence is CASSLTSEAFF. CDR3 nucleotides: TGTGCCAGCAGCTTAACTTCTGAAGCTTTCTTT. Combining the CDR3 with reference TRBV7-9 and TRBJ1-1 gives the whole variable domain DTGVSQNPRHKITKRGQNVTFRCDPISEHNRLYWYRQTLGQGPEFLTYFQNEAQLEKSRLLSDRFSAERPKGSFSTLEIQRTEQGDSAMYLCASSLTSEAFFGQGTRLTVV.

This clonotype was picked up many times. V is TRBV7-9 and J is TRBJ1-1; D uncertain. In germline, CDR1 is SEHNR, CDR2 FQNEAQ (reference sequence). V dropped 1 base and J dropped 0 bases, with 12 bases sitting between them. CDR3 length: 16 amino acids. CDR3 sequence (DNA): TGTGCCAGCAGCTTAGGAACTTTCGGCATGAACACTGAAGCTTTCTTT. Protein product: CASSLGTFGMNTEAFF.

The V gene is TRBV20-1, the J gene TRBJ2-1; 10 bases are shared with TRBD2. This CDR3 is 13 amino acids long. Germline values: CDR1 DFQATT, CDR2 SNEGSKA (reference sequence). Trimming took 1 base from V and 8 from J; bases not matched to a gene: 2. The CDR3 protein is CSARASGRYEQFF. The CDR3, as DNA: TGCAGTGCTAGAGCTAGCGGGAGATATGAGCAGTTCTTC.

The chain is built from TRBV9 and TRBJ2-3; 7 bases align to TRBD2. The CDR3 has 16 residues. The V segment lost 3 bases and the J segment 0 bases; nucleotides outside the gene matches: 7. CDR1 is SGDLS and CDR2 is YYNGEE in the germline V gene. The CDR3 protein is CASSAERGTSTDTQYF. The CDR3 coding sequence is TGTGCCAGCAGCGCAGAGCGGGGTACTAGCACAGATACGCAGTATTTT.

This clonotype was seen at least ten times. The J gene is TRBJ2-7, the V gene TRBV3-1; 10 bases map to TRBD1. The junction had 7 bases not matched to a gene; V was cut back by 4 bases and J by 7 bases. CDR3 length equals 14 residues. Per germline, CDR1 LGHDT and CDR2 YNNKEL (reference sequence). This CDR3 reads CASSPGTGVREQYF. The DNA for the CDR3 is TGTGCCAGCAGCCCCGGGACAGGGGTTCGGGAGCAGTACTTC.

Many counts were recorded for this clonotype. The genes are TRBV29-1 and TRBJ1-2; 7 positions agree with TRBD1. Germline CDR1 SQVTM, CDR2 ANQGSEA. The CDR3 runs 15 residues. Losses at the gene ends were 6 bases for V and 0 bases for J; bases not matched to a gene: 10. The CDR3 here is CSVKKGTEPNYGYTF. The CDR3 DNA reads TGCAGCGTGAAGAAAGGGACAGAGCCTAACTATGGCTACACCTTC.

The gene calls are TRBV12-3 or TRBV12-4 and TRBJ2-4; 14 nucleotides align to TRBD2. The CDR3 runs to 14 residues. The ends lost 1 base at V and 10 bases at J; junction bases unmatched: 0. CDR3 loop: CASSLGTSGGIQYF. The CDR3, as DNA: TGTGCCAGCAGTTTAGGGACTAGCGGGGGGATTCAGTACTTC.

This clonotype occurred a few times. This chain links TRBV7-9 with TRBJ2-5; D not certain. The CDR3 extends over 11 amino acids. Germline values: CDR1 SEHNR, CDR2 FQNEAQ (reference sequence). V lost 5 bases, J lost 3 bases, and 4 bases lay in between. CDR3 protein: CASSHKETQYF. The CDR3 DNA follows: TGTGCCAGCAGCCATAAAGAGACCCAGTACTTC.

The V gene is TRBV11-2, the J gene TRBJ2-7, with D possibly matching TRBD2 (5 bases). This CDR3 is built from 14 residues. Trimming shortened V by 5 bases and J by 2 bases, and 13 bases separated the two germline ends. Germline V CDR1 and CDR2: SGHAT, FQNNGV. The CDR3 region has the DNA TGTGCCAGCAGCCAGGCCAGCGGAACCTACGAGCAGTACTTC. This gives the protein CASSQASGTYEQYF. The variable domain in full, with the rest retrieved from reference TRBV11-2 and TRBJ2-7, is EAGVAQSPRYKIIEKRQSVAFWCNPISGHATLYWYQQILGQGPKLLIQFQNNGVVDDSQLPKDRFSAERLKGVDSTLKIQPAKLEDSAVYLCASSQASGTYEQYFGPGTRLTVT.

This clonotype was counted a few times. The chain links TRBV16 to TRBJ2-7; D gene ambiguous. Germline loops: CDR1 KGHSY, CDR2 FQNENV. The CDR3 length is 14 residues. Trimming left V 3 bases short and J 2 bases short, with 11 bases between. The CDR3 nucleotides are TGTGCCAGCAGCCAGAAGTCAGCCCCCTACGAGCAGTACTTC. Translation: CASSQKSAPYEQYF. Looking up the rest from reference TRBV16 and TRBJ2-7 gives the full variable domain: GEEVAQTPKHLVRGEGQKAKLYCAPIKGHSYVFWYQQVLKNEFKFLISFQNENVFDETGMPKERFSAKCLPNSPCSLEIQATKLEDSAVYFCASSQKSAPYEQYFGPGTRLTVT.

This clonotype appeared many times. CDR3 residues: CAWGRDRPGGYTF. CDR3 DNA: TGTGCCTGGGGACGGGACAGGCCTGGCGGCTACACCTTC. This chain links TRBV30 with TRBJ1-2; 8 positions match TRBD1. The junction had 10 bases not matched to a gene; V was cut back by 5 bases and J by 8 bases. The germline gives CDR1 GTSNPN, CDR2 SVGIG (reference sequence). CDR3 length equals 13 residues.

There are many counts of this clonotype. The chain joins TRBV10-3 to TRBJ1-2; possible D gene TRBD1, 5 bases. CDR1 is ENHRY, CDR2 SYGVKD, per germline. V was pared by 2 bases and J by 2 bases, with 12 bases between. There are 15 residues in the CDR3. The CDR3 loop reads CAISEGQGANYGYTF. Written as DNA, the CDR3 is TGTGCCATCAGTGAGGGTCAGGGTGCGAACTATGGCTACACCTTC.

This clonotype was seen ten or more times. The chain employs TRBV10-3 and TRBJ2-1; D may be TRBD2 (6 bases). Trimming took off 2 bases at V and 9 bases at J, with 14 bases between the two ends. The CDR3 runs to 14 residues. The V gene's germline CDR1 is ENHRY and CDR2 SYGVKD. The CDR3 bases are TGTGCCATCAGTGAGCAGCAGGAGGGGACTGAGCAGTTCTTC. Protein product: CAISEQQEGTEQFF.

This clonotype was found many times. This chain joins TRBV20-1 and TRBJ2-4; D assignment may be TRBD1 or TRBD2 (7 bases each). CDR1 is DFQATT, CDR2 SNEGSKA, per germline (reference sequence). CDR3 length: 12 amino acids. V lost 3 bases, J lost 15 bases, and 18 bases lay in between. CDR3 DNA: TGCAGTGCTAGTGAGCGGGACAGTCGACGGTACTTC. This encodes CSASERDSRRYF.

This clonotype was detected many times. V usage is TRBV11-1 and J usage is TRBJ1-2; D not resolved. In germline, CDR1 is SGHAT, CDR2 FQDESV (reference sequence). The CDR3 totals 12 residues. V was clipped by 5 bases and J by 4 bases, with 8 bases between them. CDR3: CASSADVYGYTF. The CDR3 DNA is TGTGCCAGCAGCGCCGACGTCTATGGCTACACCTTC.

The table lists this clonotype with many counts. The rearrangement joins TRBV7-9 to TRBJ1-2; 7 bases are a match to TRBD1. Per germline, CDR1 SEHNR and CDR2 FQNEAQ (reference sequence). Trimming cost V 0 bases and J 7 bases; bases outside gene matches: 14. The CDR3 consists of 17 residues. The CDR3 sequence is CASSLAPASQAGGGYTF. CDR3 coding DNA: TGTGCCAGCAGCTTAGCCCCGGCCTCACAGGCAGGGGGTGGCTACACCTTC.